Listed here is a single T cell receptor beta chain. In the original workflow: Using reference gene primer amplification, nucleated cell counts were estimated. Here immunoSEQ multiplex PCR was the method, and the copy in TCRdb shows in-frame clones only, minus some. The V and J calls and clone size come from that table; D and trimming were worked out from the DNA. The sample has 80,000 to 130,000 clones, approximately 86% seen once; the top ten hold more than 5.5%. The CDR3 covers 15 residues. The germline CDR1 and CDR2 sequences are MNHEY and SMNVEV (reference sequence). Trimming removed 3 bases at V and 0 bases at J, with 6 bases between. These data come from a study of blood T cell repertoires in COVID-19. For the study at large: Collection of acute and convalescent COVID-19 samples took place in the United States, Italy and Spain. From T cells, B-cell-depleted T cells, or PBMCs came the material, which was cDNA or gDNA.

The chain combines TRBV27 with TRBJ2-6, with no clear D. The sample consisted of peripheral blood. This sequence was found in an older woman with acute or convalescent COVID-19. CDR3 bases: TGTGCCAGCAGTTTGTCTCTCTCTGGGGCCAACGTCCTGACTTTC. Translated: CASSLSLSGANVLTF.